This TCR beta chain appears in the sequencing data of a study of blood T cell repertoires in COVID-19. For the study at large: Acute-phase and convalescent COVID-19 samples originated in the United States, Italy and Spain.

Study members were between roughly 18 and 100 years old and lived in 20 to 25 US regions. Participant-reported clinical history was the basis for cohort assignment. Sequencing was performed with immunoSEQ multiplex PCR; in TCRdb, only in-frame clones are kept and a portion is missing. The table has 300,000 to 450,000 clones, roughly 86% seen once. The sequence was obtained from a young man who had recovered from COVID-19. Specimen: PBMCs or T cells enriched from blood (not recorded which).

The CDR3 spells CASSVGLLGAQEQYF. As DNA, the CDR3 is TGTGCCAGCAGCGTAGGCCTCCTTGGAGCACAAGAGCAGTACTTC. This chain links TRBV9 with TRBJ2-7; the D is unclear. Trimming shortened V by 0 bases and J by 7 bases, and 17 bases separated the two germline ends. Per germline, CDR1 SGDLS and CDR2 YYNGEE. This CDR3 spans 15 amino acids.